This T cell receptor (beta chain) was retrieved from a study of T cells after yellow fever vaccination. UMIs and a universal primer site were added when TCR cDNA was made by 5'RACE template switching. TCRdb reanalysed the 5' RACE reads using MiXCR and keeps one entry per CDR3 protein. The sample has about 300,000 distinct CDR3 sequences, about 6.9% seen once. A few counts support this clonotype. Antigen unknown. This CDR3 comprises 15 residues. Germline V gene lookup returns CDR1 MNHNS and CDR2 SASEGT. V was clipped by 0 bases and J by 12 bases, with 18 bases between them. Whole-study findings and limits: There was a small share of clonotypes that showed up in both the CD4 and CD8 compartments.

This material consisted of PBMCs, taken about 41 days after the first yellow fever vaccination. This receptor was taken from a man aged 18 to 30 who received the YFV17D yellow fever vaccine. The V call is TRBV6-1, the J call TRBJ2-1; TRBD2 is a possible D gene (6 bases). CDR3 sequence (DNA): TGTGCCAGCAGTGAAGCGGCAGGGACTCGGCCAGGGCAGTTCTTC. Protein product: CASSEAAGTRPGQFF.